The sequence of this T cell receptor beta chain was determined in a study of OX40 agonist ivuxolimab in advanced cancers. Study summary: While on treatment, patients had intravenous ivuxolimab at 0.01 to 10 mg/kg every 2 weeks.

Study-wide points: Some nonresponders likewise displayed low normalized T-cell clonal expansion.

This table comes from immunoSEQ multiplex PCR, and its TCRdb copy is limited to in-frame clones, with some not included. The sample shows about 70,000 clones, about 89% of them seen only once. As to this clone: Its antigen is as yet unknown.

The origin of this receptor is an adult with an advanced solid tumor such as melanoma, head and neck, liver or kidney cancer. Material: CD4+ or CD8+ T cells sorted from blood, obtained in a trial of the OX40 agonist ivuxolimab.

DNA of the CDR3: TGCGCCAGCAGCCAAGTGGGCGGGACAGATACGCAGTATTTT. Translation: CASSQVGGTDTQYF. The V and J genes are TRBV4-1 and TRBJ2-3, with D possibly TRBD2 on 5 matching bases. The CDR3 loop spans 14 amino acids. The V end lost 1 base, the J end lost 3 bases, and 8 bases lay between the germline ends. Germline V CDR1 and CDR2: MGHRA, YSYEKL.